Below, 8 T cell receptor beta chains from the same sample are listed, as sequenced in a study of blood T cell repertoires in COVID-19. Some clones are missing from TCRdb's copy, which holds only in-frame ones; the method was immunoSEQ multiplex PCR. Altogether roughly 240,000 clones are present, about 87% being singletons, with the ten largest covering roughly 2.6%. The sample consisted of PBMCs or T cells enriched from blood (not recorded which). The receptors originated from a woman aged 25 to 39 with acute COVID-19.

The sample holds one count of this clone. This chain joins TRBV9 and TRBJ2-1, with D possibly TRBD2 on 5 matching bases. The V and J ends lost 4 bases and 3 bases respectively, with 8 bases between them. This CDR3 contains 13 residues. The V gene's germline CDR1 is SGDLS and CDR2 YYNGEE. This CDR3 reads CASSPEGYNEQFF. In DNA, the CDR3 is TGTGCCAGCAGCCCCGAGGGCTACAATGAGCAGTTCTTC.

V is TRBV5-1 and J is TRBJ1-2; D gene unclear. Germline CDR1 is SGHRS and CDR2 is YFSETQ. V dropped 0 bases and J dropped 2 bases, with 8 bases sitting between them. The CDR3 contains 14 residues. The CDR3 loop is CASSLASNNYGYTF. The CDR3 DNA sequence: TGCGCCAGCAGCTTGGCCAGTAACAACTATGGCTACACCTTC.

V is TRBV9 and J is TRBJ2-2; a possible D gene is TRBD2 (5 bases). This CDR3 comprises 15 residues. Germline V gives CDR1 SGDLS, CDR2 YYNGEE. The ends were cut back, 0 bases at V and 0 bases at J, with 6 bases in the middle. CDR3 protein: CASSVGRTNTGELFF. The CDR3, as DNA: TGTGCCAGCAGCGTAGGGAGGACGAACACCGGGGAGCTGTTTTTT.

This clone has only one observation. The chain couples TRBV19 to TRBJ1-2; TRBD1 agrees at 11 bases. The CDR3 is 15 amino acids. V was pared by 5 bases and J by 8 bases, with 10 bases of the junction left unmatched. Germline V gene data show CDR1 as LNHDA and CDR2 as SQIVND (reference sequence). For the CDR3, the DNA is TGTGCCAGTAGTCCGAGGGGGACAGGGGGGTACGGCTACACCTTC. Amino acid sequence: CASSPRGTGGYGYTF.

This clone appeared a single time. This chain links TRBV20-1 with TRBJ2-1; 8 bases match TRBD2. Germline V gives CDR1 DFQATT, CDR2 SNEGSKA (reference sequence). This CDR3 region has 14 residues. V was clipped by 6 bases and J by 10 bases; unmatched bases: 14. CDR3 protein: CSASPGLENDEQFF. The CDR3 nucleotides read TGCAGTGCGAGTCCGGGACTAGAAAACGACGAGCAGTTCTTC.

This sequence joins TRBV6-2 or TRBV6-3 and TRBJ1-1, with D unclear. Germline V CDR1 and CDR2: MNHEY, SVGEGT. The ends were cut back, 6 bases at V and 5 bases at J, with 7 bases in the middle. The CDR3 consists of 11 residues. CDR3 sequence reads: CASSEVTEAFF. The CDR3 DNA sequence: TGTGCCAGCAGCGAGGTTACTGAAGCTTTCTTT.

This chain uses TRBV30 with TRBJ1-3; D gene uncertain. CDR1 GTSNPN and CDR2 SVGIG come from the germline V gene (reference sequence). The V end lost 2 bases, the J end lost 8 bases, and 16 bases lay between the germline ends. This CDR3 is 14 amino acids long. CDR3 sequence reads: CAWSPGPGRDTIYF. The CDR3 DNA is TGTGCCTGGAGTCCCGGGCCGGGGAGGGACACCATATATTTT.

The V call is TRBV19, the J call TRBJ1-2; 8 bases are shared with TRBD1. The CDR3 spans 14 residues. V was pared by 5 bases and J by 3 bases, with 5 bases of the junction left unmatched. Germline assignment: CDR1 LNHDA and CDR2 SQIVND (reference sequence). The CDR3 protein is CASSPGQVDYGYTF. The CDR3 nucleotides are TGTGCCAGTAGTCCGGGACAGGTCGACTATGGCTACACCTTC.